The clone carrying this TCR beta chain was found a few times. Antigen specificity is unknown. This specimen comes from a study of T cells after yellow fever vaccination. Study-wide findings and caveats: Only a minor proportion of clonotypes was detected across both CD4 and CD8 compartments. The secondary response showed a weaker magnitude and a faster peak, day 5 versus 15.

V was clipped by 7 bases and J by 5 bases; unmatched bases: 9. The CDR3 has 13 residues. CDR1 is SGHRS, CDR2 YFSETQ, per germline. UMIs and a universal primer site were added when TCR cDNA was made by 5'RACE template switching. TCRdb passed the 5' RACE reads through MiXCR, listing each CDR3 protein once. The sample holds 600,000 to 750,000 distinct CDR3 sequences, roughly an eighth seen once. This rearrangement joins TRBV5-1 to TRBJ2-7, with 7 bases lining up with TRBD1. This clonotype was sampled from a man aged 30 to 45 who received the YFV17D yellow fever vaccine. Specimen: PBMCs, collected on the day of the yellow fever booster vaccination. CDR3 in amino acids: CASGKTGTDEQYF. The CDR3 nucleotides are TGCGCCAGCGGAAAGACAGGGACGGACGAGCAGTACTTC.